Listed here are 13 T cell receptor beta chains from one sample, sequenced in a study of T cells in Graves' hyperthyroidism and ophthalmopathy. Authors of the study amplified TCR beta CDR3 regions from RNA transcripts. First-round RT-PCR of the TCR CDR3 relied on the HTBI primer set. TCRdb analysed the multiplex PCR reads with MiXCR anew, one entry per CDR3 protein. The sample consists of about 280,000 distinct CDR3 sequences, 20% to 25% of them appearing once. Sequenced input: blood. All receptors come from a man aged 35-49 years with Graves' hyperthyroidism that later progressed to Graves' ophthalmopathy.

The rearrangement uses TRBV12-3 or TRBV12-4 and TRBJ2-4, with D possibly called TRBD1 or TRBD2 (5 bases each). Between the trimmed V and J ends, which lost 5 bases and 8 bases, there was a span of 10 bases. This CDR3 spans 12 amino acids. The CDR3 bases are TGTGCCAGCAGTCGAGGGACGGACATTCAGTACTTC. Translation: CASSRGTDIQYF.

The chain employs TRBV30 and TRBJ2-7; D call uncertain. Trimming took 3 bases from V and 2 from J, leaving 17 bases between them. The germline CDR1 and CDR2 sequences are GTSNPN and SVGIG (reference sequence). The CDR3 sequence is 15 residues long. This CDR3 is CAWRPSAGRPYEQYF. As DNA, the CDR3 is TGTGCCTGGAGACCCTCGGCAGGACGGCCCTACGAGCAGTACTTC.

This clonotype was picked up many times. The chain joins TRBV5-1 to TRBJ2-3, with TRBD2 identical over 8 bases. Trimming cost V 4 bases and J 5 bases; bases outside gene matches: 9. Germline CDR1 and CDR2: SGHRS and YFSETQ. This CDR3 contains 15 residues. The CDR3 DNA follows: TGCGCCAGCAGCGACCCAGCGGGAGCAGGAGATACGCAGTATTTT. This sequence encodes CASSDPAGAGDTQYF.

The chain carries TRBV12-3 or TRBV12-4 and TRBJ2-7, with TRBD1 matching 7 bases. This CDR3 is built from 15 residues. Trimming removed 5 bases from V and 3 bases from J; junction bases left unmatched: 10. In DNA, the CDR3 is TGTGCCAGCAGTACCACGGGACAGCCATTCTACGAGCAGTACTTC. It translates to CASSTTGQPFYEQYF.

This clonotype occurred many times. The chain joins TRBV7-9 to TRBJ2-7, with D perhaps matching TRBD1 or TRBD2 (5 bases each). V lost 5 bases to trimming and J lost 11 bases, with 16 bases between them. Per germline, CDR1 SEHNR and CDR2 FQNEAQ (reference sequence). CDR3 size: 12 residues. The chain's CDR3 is CASSNRGNLEYF. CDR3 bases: TGTGCCAGCAGCAACCGGGGCAACCTGGAGTACTTC. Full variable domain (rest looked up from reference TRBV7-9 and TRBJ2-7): DTGVSQNPRHKITKRGQNVTFRCDPISEHNRLYWYRQTLGQGPEFLTYFQNEAQLEKSRLLSDRFSAERPKGSFSTLEIQRTEQGDSAMYLCASSNRGNLEYFGPGTRLTVT.

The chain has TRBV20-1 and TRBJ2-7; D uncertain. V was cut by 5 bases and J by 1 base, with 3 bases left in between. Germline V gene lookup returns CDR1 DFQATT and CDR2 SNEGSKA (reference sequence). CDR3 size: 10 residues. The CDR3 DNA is TGCAGTGCTGGGTCCTACGAGCAGTACTTC. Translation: CSAGSYEQYF.

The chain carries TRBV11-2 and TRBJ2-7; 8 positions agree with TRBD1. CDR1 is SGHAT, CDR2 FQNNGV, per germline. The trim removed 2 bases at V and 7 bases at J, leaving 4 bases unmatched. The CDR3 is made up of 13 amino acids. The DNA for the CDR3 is TGTGCCAGCAGCTTATCCCAGGGGGCGGAGCAGTACTTC. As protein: CASSLSQGAEQYF.

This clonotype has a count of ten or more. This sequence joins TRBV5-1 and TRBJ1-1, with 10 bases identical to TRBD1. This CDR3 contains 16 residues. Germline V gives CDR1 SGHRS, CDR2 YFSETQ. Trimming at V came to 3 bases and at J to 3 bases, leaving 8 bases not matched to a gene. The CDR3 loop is CASSSGQGRRDTEAFF. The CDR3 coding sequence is TGCGCCAGCAGCTCGGGACAGGGGAGGAGGGACACTGAAGCTTTCTTT.

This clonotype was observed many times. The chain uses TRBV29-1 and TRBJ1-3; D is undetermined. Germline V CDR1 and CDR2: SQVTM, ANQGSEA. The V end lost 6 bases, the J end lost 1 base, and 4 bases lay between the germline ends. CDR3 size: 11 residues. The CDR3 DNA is TGCAGCGTCGTATCTGGAAACACCATATATTTT. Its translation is CSVVSGNTIYF.

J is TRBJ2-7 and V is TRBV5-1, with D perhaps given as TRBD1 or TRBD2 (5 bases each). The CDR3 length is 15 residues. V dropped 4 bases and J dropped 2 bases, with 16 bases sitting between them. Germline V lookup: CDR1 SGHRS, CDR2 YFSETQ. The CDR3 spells CASSPSVGPTYEQYF. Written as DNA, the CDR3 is TGCGCCAGCAGCCCTTCGGTGGGACCTACCTACGAGCAGTACTTC.

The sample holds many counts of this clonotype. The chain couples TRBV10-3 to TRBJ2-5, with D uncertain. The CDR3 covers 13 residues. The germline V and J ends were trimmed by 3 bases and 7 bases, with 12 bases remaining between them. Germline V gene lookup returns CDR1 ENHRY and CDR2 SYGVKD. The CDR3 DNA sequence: TGTGCCATCAGTGACGAGATAACGGGGACCCAGTACTTC. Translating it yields CAISDEITGTQYF.

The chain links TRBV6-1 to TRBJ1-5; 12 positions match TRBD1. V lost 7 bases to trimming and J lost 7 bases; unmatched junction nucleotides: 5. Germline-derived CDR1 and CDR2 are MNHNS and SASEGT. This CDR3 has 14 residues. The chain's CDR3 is CASTGTGGRQPQHF. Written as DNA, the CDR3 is TGTGCCAGCACCGGGACAGGGGGCAGGCAGCCCCAGCATTTT.

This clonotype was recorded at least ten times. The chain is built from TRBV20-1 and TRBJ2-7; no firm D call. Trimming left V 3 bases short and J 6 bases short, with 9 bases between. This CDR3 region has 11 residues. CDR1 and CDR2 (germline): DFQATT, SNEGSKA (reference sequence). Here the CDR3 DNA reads TGCAGTGCTAGTCAGTCACGCGAGCAGTACTTC. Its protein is CSASQSREQYF.